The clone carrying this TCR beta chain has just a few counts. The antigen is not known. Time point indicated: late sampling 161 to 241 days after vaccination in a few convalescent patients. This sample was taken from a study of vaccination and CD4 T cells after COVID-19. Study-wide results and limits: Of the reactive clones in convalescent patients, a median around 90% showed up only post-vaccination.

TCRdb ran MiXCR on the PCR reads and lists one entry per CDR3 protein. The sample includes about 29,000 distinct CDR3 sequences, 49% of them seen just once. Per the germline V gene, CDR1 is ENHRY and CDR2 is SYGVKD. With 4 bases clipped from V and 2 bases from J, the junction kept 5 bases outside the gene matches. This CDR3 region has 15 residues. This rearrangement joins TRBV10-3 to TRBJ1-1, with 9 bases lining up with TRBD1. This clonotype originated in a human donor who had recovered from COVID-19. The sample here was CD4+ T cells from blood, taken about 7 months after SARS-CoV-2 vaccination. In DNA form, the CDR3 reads TGTGCCATCAGTGGGACAGGGGCCGCAAACACTGAAGCTTTCTTT. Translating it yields CAISGTGAANTEAFF.